The 30 T cell receptor beta chains presented below share a single source sample, sequenced in a study of blood T cell repertoires in COVID-19. Measured with immunoSEQ multiplex PCR; TCRdb has only the in-frame clones, and not every one. The sample contains 3,900 or so clones, roughly nine tenths of which appear only once. Material for sequencing was peripheral blood. The receptors were sampled from a woman aged 70-85 years with active COVID-19.

The J gene is TRBJ2-1, the V gene TRBV23-1, with 11 bases aligning to TRBD2. TRBV23-1 is assigned to the ORF class and has an uncertain function. The CDR3 contains 19 residues. V lost 2 bases to trimming and J lost 1 base; unmatched junction nucleotides: 10. DNA for the CDR3: TGCGCCAGCAGTCAAACCGGGACTAGCGGAACACTGTCCTACAATGAGCAGTTCTTC. Protein: CASSQTGTSGTLSYNEQFF.

The chain couples TRBV18 to TRBJ2-1, with D uncertain. Germline V gives CDR1 KGHSH, CDR2 LQKENI. V gave up 0 bases and J gave up 3 bases, with 3 bases separating them. The CDR3 runs 13 residues. DNA of the CDR3: TGTGCCAGCTCACCACCCAGCTACAATGAGCAGTTCTTC. The encoded protein is CASSPPSYNEQFF.

The V and J genes are TRBV5-5 and TRBJ1-4; D uncertain. The germline V gene has CDR1 SGHKS and CDR2 YYEKEE (reference sequence). CDR3 length: 16 amino acids. Trimming pared 4 bases from V and 0 bases from J, leaving 13 bases between. The CDR3 reads CASSVAPPATNEKLFF. For the CDR3, the DNA is TGTGCCAGCAGCGTTGCTCCTCCAGCAACTAATGAAAAACTGTTTTTT.

The chain has TRBV11-3 and TRBJ1-2, with D uncertain. The CDR3 contains 14 residues. The germline V and J ends were trimmed by 1 base and 4 bases, with 10 bases remaining between them. CDR1 is SGHNT, CDR2 YENEEA, per germline. The CDR3 nucleotides are TGTGCCAGCAGCTTAGGGAGCAATAGCTATGGCTACACCTTC. Translating gives CASSLGSNSYGYTF.

The chain carries TRBV6-5 and TRBJ2-5; TRBD2 matches 7 bases. The V gene end was trimmed by 2 bases and the J gene end by 0 bases; junction bases not matched to a gene: 6. The CDR3 runs 16 residues. In germline, CDR1 is MNHEY, CDR2 SVGAGI. The CDR3 DNA follows: TGTGCCAGCAGTTACGGTTGGGGGGGGTACCAAGAGACCCAGTACTTC. As protein: CASSYGWGGYQETQYF.

V is TRBV5-4 and J is TRBJ2-3; 10 positions match TRBD1. CDR3 length: 18 amino acids. Per germline, CDR1 SGHNT and CDR2 YYREEE (reference sequence). V shed 4 bases, J shed 3 bases, and the junction held 14 bases outside the gene matches. The CDR3 region has the DNA TGTGCCAGCAGCCAGACCGGGACAGGGGTTTTCTGGACAGATACGCAGTATTTT. It translates to CASSQTGTGVFWTDTQYF.

The V and J genes are TRBV25-1 and TRBJ2-7; 7 bases map to TRBD1. CDR1 is MGHDK, CDR2 SYGVNS, per germline. This CDR3 has 15 amino acids. Trimming removed 5 bases from V and 2 bases from J; junction bases left unmatched: 9. The CDR3 here is CASSRRQGSTYEQYF. CDR3 coding DNA: TGTGCCAGCAGTAGAAGACAGGGATCGACCTACGAGCAGTACTTC.

The chain carries TRBV10-3 and TRBJ2-1, with 8 bases that match TRBD2. The length of the CDR3 is 17 residues. The V segment lost 2 bases and the J segment 0 bases; nucleotides outside the gene matches: 6. Germline CDR1 and CDR2: ENHRY and SYGVKD. The CDR3 DNA reads as TGTGCCATCAGTGAGGCCCGCAGCGGGAGCTCCTACAATGAGCAGTTCTTC. It encodes CAISEARSGSSYNEQFF.

The chain combines TRBV14 with TRBJ1-6; tentatively, D is TRBD1 (5 bases). Trimming removed 4 bases from V and 1 base from J, with 14 bases in between. The V gene's germline CDR1 is SGHDN and CDR2 FVKESK. This CDR3 has 17 residues. The CDR3 nucleotides are TGTGCCAGCAGCCGTATTTTAGGGGATTCCTATAATTCACCCCTCCACTTT. It specifies CASSRILGDSYNSPLHF.

CDR3 in DNA: TGTGCCAGCAGCGAGGGACAGGGGGCGTACAATGAGCAGTTCTTC. It is translated as CASSEGQGAYNEQFF. The chain has TRBV9 and TRBJ2-1, with TRBD1 matching over 12 bases. V lost 3 bases and J lost 4; bases outside the gene matches: 2. The CDR3 loop spans 15 amino acids. Germline V gene sequence: CDR1 SGDLS, CDR2 YYNGEE.

This clone was seen a single time. The V call is TRBV7-9, the J call TRBJ2-1, with 10 positions matching TRBD2. The CDR3 has 15 amino acids. V lost 3 bases and J lost 2; bases outside the gene matches: 1. Germline CDR1 reads SEHNR; CDR2 reads FQNEAQ (reference sequence). The CDR3 reads CASSFSGGPYNEQFF. The CDR3 region has the DNA TGTGCCAGCAGCTTTAGCGGGGGGCCCTACAATGAGCAGTTCTTC.

This chain uses TRBV30 with TRBJ1-1; tentative D call: TRBD1 (5 bases). V lost 0 bases to trimming and J lost 4 bases, with 9 bases between them. Germline values: CDR1 GTSNPN, CDR2 SVGIG (reference sequence). CDR3 length equals 13 residues. The CDR3 nucleotides are TGTGCCTGGAGTGTAAGGGACTCCACTGAAGCTTTCTTT. It encodes CAWSVRDSTEAFF.

The chain uses TRBV5-4 and TRBJ1-2, with TRBD1 identical over 7 bases. CDR1 SGHNT and CDR2 YYREEE come from the germline V gene (reference sequence). The CDR3 totals 15 residues. After removal of 4 bases from V and 5 bases from J, the junction contained 11 bases not matched to a gene. Written as DNA, the CDR3 is TGTGCCAGCAGCCCGCGACAGGGAAGAAGATATGGCTACACCTTC. It translates to CASSPRQGRRYGYTF.

V and J are TRBV18 and TRBJ1-3; 7 nucleotides match TRBD1. V dropped 2 bases and J dropped 1; count of bases not matched to a gene: 8. The length of the CDR3 is 17 residues. The germline CDR1 and CDR2 sequences are KGHSH and LQKENI. In DNA, the CDR3 is TGTGCCAGCTCACCATCGAAGGGGGCAGTTTCTGGAAACACCATATATTTT. Translating gives CASSPSKGAVSGNTIYF. The full variable domain, rest sourced from reference TRBV18 and TRBJ1-3, is NAGVMQNPRHLVRRRGQEARLRCSPMKGHSHVYWYRQLPEEGLKFMVYLQKENIIDESGMPKERFSAEFPKEGPSILRIQQVVRGDSAAYFCASSPSKGAVSGNTIYFGEGSWLTVV.

The CDR3 nucleotides read TGTGCCAGCAGCTCTGGCCCAGGGAATTCACCCCTCCACTTT. It specifies CASSSGPGNSPLHF. The chain has TRBV9 and TRBJ1-6; TRBD1 is a possible D gene (5 bases). Germline V lookup: CDR1 SGDLS, CDR2 YYNGEE. The CDR3 sequence is 14 residues long. V shed 4 bases and J shed 7 bases, with 12 bases lying between them.

DNA for the CDR3: TGTGCCAGCAGTCCCTACGGACAGGGGGCGCAGGAGACCCAGTACTTC. Translation gives CASSPYGQGAQETQYF. This chain links TRBV27 with TRBJ2-5; TRBD1 matches at 11 bases. V was pared by 5 bases and J by 5 bases, with 10 bases of the junction left unmatched. This CDR3 has 16 residues. In germline, CDR1 is MNHEY, CDR2 SMNVEV (reference sequence).

This clone was found a few times. The rearrangement links TRBV25-1 to TRBJ1-4, with D possibly TRBD1 on 6 matching bases. The CDR3 runs to 14 residues. Germline CDR1 reads MGHDK; CDR2 reads SYGVNS. V shed 3 bases and J shed 7 bases, with 12 bases lying between them. The CDR3 DNA reads TGTGCCAGCAGTGAGCAGGGGCACGGTGAAAAACTGTTTTTT. Residues: CASSEQGHGEKLFF.

This clone has more than one count but fewer than ten. The chain uses TRBV7-8 and TRBJ1-1, with 7 bases identical to TRBD1. CDR1 is SGHVS, CDR2 FQNEAQ, per germline. This CDR3 contains 16 residues. V was pared by 5 bases and J by 4 bases, with 13 bases of the junction left unmatched. This chain's CDR3 is CASSPSTGTRSTEAFF. The CDR3 coding sequence is TGTGCCAGCAGCCCCTCGACAGGGACGAGGTCCACTGAAGCTTTCTTT.

In DNA form, the CDR3 reads TGTGCCTGCGTGACTAGCGGGGGGCCCCGAGGGACTAGGGAGCAGTACTTC. Protein product: CACVTSGGPRGTREQYF. V gene TRBV30 combines with J gene TRBJ2-7; TRBD2 matches at 13 bases. CDR3 length: 17 residues. Germline CDR1 is GTSNPN and CDR2 is SVGIG (reference sequence). V was clipped by 6 bases and J by 7 bases; unmatched bases: 18.

The rearrangement joins TRBV19 to TRBJ1-4; 7 nucleotides align to TRBD1. V lost 6 bases and J lost 4; bases outside the gene matches: 5. There are 14 residues in the CDR3. In germline, CDR1 is LNHDA, CDR2 SQIVND (reference sequence). The CDR3 nucleotides are TGTGCCAGTAGGTCCGGGACAGTTAATGAAAAACTGTTTTTT. This translates into CASRSGTVNEKLFF. Full variable domain (missing parts from reference TRBV19 and TRBJ1-4): DGGITQSPKYLFRKEGQNVTLSCEQNLNHDAMYWYRQDPGQGLRLIYYSQIVNDFQKGDIAEGYSVSREKKESFPLTVTSAQKNPTAFYLCASRSGTVNEKLFFGSGTQLSVL.

This chain connects TRBV4-2 to TRBJ2-6; 11 bases fit TRBD2. The CDR3 runs 21 residues. With V trimmed by 4 bases and J by 0 bases, 14 bases remained unmatched. Per the germline V gene, CDR1 is LGHNA and CDR2 is YNFKEQ. The CDR3 loop is CASSPWRVSGGARSGANVLTF. The DNA for the CDR3 is TGTGCCAGCAGCCCCTGGCGGGTTAGCGGGGGGGCTCGCTCTGGGGCCAACGTCCTGACTTTC.

The CDR3 bases are TGTGCTAGTGGCAAACAGGGGGCAACCAAAAACATTCAGTACTTC. As protein: CASGKQGATKNIQYF. The rearrangement joins TRBV12-5 to TRBJ2-4, with TRBD1 matching 9 bases. Germline V gives CDR1 LGHNT, CDR2 FRNRAP. The CDR3 runs to 15 residues. Unmatched junction bases numbered 5, after V lost 6 bases and J lost 2 bases.

The genes are TRBV2 and TRBJ1-2; no clear D. The CDR3 is 11 amino acids. Germline V gives CDR1 SNHLY, CDR2 FYNNEI. V lost 4 bases and J 6 bases, leaving 6 bases between the germline ends. The CDR3 protein is CASSVGDGYTF. CDR3 sequence (DNA): TGTGCCAGCAGTGTCGGGGATGGCTACACCTTC.

This chain links TRBV15 with TRBJ2-7; tentative D call: TRBD1 (6 bases). The CDR3 loop spans 16 amino acids. Germline CDR1 reads LNHNV; CDR2 reads YYDKDF (reference sequence). Trimming shortened V by 0 bases and J by 6 bases, and 18 bases separated the two germline ends. DNA for the CDR3: TGTGCCACCAGCAGAGATGATAAAACAGGGAATCCCGAGCAGTACTTC. Its translation: CATSRDDKTGNPEQYF.

As to this clone: The germline gene is not matched at one end of the junction; a read error may be the cause. The gene calls are TRBV7-7 and TRBJ1-6; D remains unclear. Germline CDR1 reads SSHAT; CDR2 reads FNYEAQ (reference sequence). This CDR3 has 13 amino acids. CDR3 coding DNA: TGTGCTAGCAGCGACACAAGGAATTCACCCCTCCACTTT. It encodes CASSDTRNSPLHF.

The genes are TRBV7-9 and TRBJ1-1; 10 bases are shared with TRBD1. This CDR3 is built from 13 residues. Germline CDR1 reads SEHNR; CDR2 reads FQNEAQ (reference sequence). Germline trimming cut 3 bases from V and 11 bases from J; bases unmatched to any gene: 6. CDR3 region: CASSLDRGYVAFF. Written as DNA, the CDR3 is TGTGCCAGCAGCTTGGACAGGGGGTATGTGGCTTTCTTT.

This clone was counted a few times. The CDR3 spells CASSLEQRNTIYF. In nucleotides, the CDR3 is TGTGCCAGCAGCTTAGAACAGAGAAACACCATATATTTT. This sequence joins TRBV5-6 and TRBJ1-3; D is unresolved. This CDR3 has 13 amino acids. Trimming shortened V by 2 bases and J by 5 bases, and 8 bases separated the two germline ends. Per germline, CDR1 SGHDT and CDR2 YYEEEE.

The rearrangement links TRBV4-1 to TRBJ1-6, with 9 bases that match TRBD1. The length of the CDR3 is 15 residues. Trimming removed 1 base from V and 10 bases from J; junction bases left unmatched: 5. The germline CDR1 and CDR2 sequences are MGHRA and YSYEKL. DNA of the CDR3: TGCGCCAGCAGCCAAGGGGACAGGGTACGATCACCCCTCCACTTT. The encoded protein is CASSQGDRVRSPLHF.

In DNA, the CDR3 is TGCGCCAGCAGCCAGTGGACTAGCGGGGTGTACAATGAGCAGTTCTTC. Encoded protein: CASSQWTSGVYNEQFF. The V gene is TRBV4-1, the J gene TRBJ2-1; 12 bases are a match to TRBD2. Germline assignment: CDR1 MGHRA and CDR2 YSYEKL. J lost 4 bases, V lost 3 bases, and 4 bases had no gene match. The CDR3 is 16 residues long.

This chain joins TRBV3-1 (or the pseudogene TRBV3-2) and TRBJ2-5, with D tentatively TRBD1 (6 bases). Trimming shortened V by 5 bases and J by 4 bases, and 14 bases separated the two germline ends. This CDR3 contains 14 residues. Looked up from germline, CDR1 is LGHDT and CDR2 is YNNKEL (reference sequence). The CDR3 loop is CASSARTVGETQYF. The CDR3 nucleotides are TGTGCCAGCAGCGCCCGGACAGTGGGAGAGACCCAGTACTTC.